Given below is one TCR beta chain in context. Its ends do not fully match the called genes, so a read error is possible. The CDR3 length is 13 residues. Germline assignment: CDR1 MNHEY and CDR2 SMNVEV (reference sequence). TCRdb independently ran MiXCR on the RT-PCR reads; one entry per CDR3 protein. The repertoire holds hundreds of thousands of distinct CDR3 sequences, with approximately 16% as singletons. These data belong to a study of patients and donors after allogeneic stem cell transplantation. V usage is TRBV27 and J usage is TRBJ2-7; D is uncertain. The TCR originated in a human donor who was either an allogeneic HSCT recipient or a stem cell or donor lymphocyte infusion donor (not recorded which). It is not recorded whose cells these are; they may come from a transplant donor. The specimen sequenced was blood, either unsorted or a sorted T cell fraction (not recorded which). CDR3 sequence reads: CASSFPDDPRKEF. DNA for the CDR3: TGTGCCAGCAGTTTTCCGGACGACCCCCGCAAAGAATTC.